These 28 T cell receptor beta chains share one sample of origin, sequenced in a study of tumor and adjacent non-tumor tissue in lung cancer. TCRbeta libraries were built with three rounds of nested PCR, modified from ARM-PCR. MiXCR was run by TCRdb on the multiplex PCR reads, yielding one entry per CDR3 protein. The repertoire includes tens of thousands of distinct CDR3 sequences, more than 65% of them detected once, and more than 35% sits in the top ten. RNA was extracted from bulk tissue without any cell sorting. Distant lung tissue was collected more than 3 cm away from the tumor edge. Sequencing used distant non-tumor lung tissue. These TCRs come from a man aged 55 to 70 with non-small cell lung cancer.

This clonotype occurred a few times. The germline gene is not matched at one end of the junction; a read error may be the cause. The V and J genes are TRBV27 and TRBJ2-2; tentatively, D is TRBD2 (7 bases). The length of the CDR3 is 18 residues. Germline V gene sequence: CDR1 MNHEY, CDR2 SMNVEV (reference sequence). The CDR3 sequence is CASTLFGFRGAPTGELFF. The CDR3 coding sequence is TGTGCCAGCACTTTATTCGGATTCCGGGGGGCCCCCACCGGGGAGCTGTTTTTT.

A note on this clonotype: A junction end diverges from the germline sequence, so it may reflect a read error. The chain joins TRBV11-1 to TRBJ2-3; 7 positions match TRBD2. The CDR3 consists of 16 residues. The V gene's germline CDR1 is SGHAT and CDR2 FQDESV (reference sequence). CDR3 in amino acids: CASSLTSRAGTDMQYF. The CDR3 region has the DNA TGTGCCAGCAGCTTGACTAGCAGGGCCGGCACAGATATGCAGTATTTT.

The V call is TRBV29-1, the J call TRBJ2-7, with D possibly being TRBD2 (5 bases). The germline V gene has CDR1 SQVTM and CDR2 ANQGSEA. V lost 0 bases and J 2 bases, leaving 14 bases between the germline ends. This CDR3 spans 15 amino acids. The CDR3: CSVEDREGKTYEQYF. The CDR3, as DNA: TGCAGCGTTGAAGATAGAGAGGGAAAAACCTACGAGCAGTACTTC.

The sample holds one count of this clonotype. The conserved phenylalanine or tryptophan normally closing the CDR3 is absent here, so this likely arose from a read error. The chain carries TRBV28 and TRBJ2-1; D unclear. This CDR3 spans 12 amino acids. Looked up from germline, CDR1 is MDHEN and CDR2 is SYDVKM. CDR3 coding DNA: TGCGCCAGCAGTCAACGCCACAATGAGCAGTTCCTC. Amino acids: CASSQRHNEQFL.

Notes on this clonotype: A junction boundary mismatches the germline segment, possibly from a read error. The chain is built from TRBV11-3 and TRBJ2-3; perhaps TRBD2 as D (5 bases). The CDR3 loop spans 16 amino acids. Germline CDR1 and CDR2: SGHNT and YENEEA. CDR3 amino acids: CVNNSGLADSTDTQYF. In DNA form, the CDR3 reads TGTGTCAACAACTCCGGGCTAGCAGATAGCACAGACACGCAGTATTTT.

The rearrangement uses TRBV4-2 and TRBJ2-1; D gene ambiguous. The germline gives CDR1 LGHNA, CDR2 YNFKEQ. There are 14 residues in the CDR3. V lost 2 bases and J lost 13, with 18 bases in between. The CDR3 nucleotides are TGTGCCAGCAGCCAAAATCTCCGCCTTCCCGAACAGTTCTTC. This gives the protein CASSQNLRLPEQFF.

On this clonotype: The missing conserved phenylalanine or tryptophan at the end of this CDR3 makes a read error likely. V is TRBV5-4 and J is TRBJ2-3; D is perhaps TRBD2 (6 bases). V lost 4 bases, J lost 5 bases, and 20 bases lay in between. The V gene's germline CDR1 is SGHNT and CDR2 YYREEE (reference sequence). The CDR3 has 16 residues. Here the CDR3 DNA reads TGTGCCAGCAGCCCTGTCGATCGGGAGCCGGGAGATACGCAGTATCTT. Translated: CASSPVDREPGDTQYL.

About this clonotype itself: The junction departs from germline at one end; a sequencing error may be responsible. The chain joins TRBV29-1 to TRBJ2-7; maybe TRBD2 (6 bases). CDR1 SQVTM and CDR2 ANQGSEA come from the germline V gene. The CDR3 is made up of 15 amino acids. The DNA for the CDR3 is TGCAGCGCAACAAGGAGGGGCCAGGGTTCCCACGAGCGGTACTTC. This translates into CSATRRGQGSHERYF.

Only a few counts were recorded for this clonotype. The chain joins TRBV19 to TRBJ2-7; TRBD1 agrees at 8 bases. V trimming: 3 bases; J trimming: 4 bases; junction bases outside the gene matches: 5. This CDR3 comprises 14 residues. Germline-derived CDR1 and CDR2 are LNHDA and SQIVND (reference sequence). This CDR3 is CASSMGQELYEQYF. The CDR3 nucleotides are TGTGCCAGTAGTATGGGACAGGAGCTTTACGAGCAGTACTTC.

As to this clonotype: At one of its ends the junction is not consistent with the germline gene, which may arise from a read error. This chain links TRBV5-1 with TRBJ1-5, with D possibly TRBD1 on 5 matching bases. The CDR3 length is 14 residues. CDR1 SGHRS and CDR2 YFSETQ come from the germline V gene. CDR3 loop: CASNLGGSNQPQHF. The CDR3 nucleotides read TGTGCCAGCAACTTGGGGGGAAGCAATCAGCCCCAGCATTTT. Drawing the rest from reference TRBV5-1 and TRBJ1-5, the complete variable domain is KAGVTQTPRYLIKTRGQQVTLSCSPISGHRSVSWYQQTPGQGLQFLFEYFSETQRNKGNFPGRFSGRQFSNSRSEMNVSTLELGDSALYLCASNLGGSNQPQHFGDGTRLSIL.

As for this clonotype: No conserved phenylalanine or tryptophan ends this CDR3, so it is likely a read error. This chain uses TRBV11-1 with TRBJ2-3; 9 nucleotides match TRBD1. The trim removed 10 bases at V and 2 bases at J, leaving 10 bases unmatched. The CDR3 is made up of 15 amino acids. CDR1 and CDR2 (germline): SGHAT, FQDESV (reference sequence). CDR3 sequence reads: CANSAGTGFTDTQYL. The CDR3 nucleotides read TGTGCCAACAGTGCCGGGACAGGGTTCACAGATACGCAGTATTTA.

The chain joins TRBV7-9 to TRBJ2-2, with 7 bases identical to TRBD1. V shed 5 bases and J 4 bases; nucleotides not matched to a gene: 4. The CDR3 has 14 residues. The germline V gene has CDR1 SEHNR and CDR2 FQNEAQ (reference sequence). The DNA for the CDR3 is TGTGCCAGCAGCCCGGGACAGATCACCGGGGAGCTGTTTTTT. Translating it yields CASSPGQITGELFF.

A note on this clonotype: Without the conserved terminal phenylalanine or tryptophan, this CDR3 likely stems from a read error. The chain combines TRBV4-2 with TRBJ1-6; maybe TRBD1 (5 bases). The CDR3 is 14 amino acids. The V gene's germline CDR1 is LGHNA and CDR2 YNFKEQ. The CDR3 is CASSQGAGSSPLHL. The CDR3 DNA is TGTGCCAGTAGCCAAGGGGCGGGTAGTTCACCCCTCCACCTT.

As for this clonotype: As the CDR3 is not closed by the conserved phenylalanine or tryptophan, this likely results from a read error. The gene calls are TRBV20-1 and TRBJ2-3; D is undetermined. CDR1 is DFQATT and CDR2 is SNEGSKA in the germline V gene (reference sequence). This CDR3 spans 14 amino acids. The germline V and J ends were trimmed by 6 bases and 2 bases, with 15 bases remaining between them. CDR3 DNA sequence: TGCAGTGCCCTTTTCTGGGCGCACACAGATACGCAGTATCTT. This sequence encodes CSALFWAHTDTQYL.

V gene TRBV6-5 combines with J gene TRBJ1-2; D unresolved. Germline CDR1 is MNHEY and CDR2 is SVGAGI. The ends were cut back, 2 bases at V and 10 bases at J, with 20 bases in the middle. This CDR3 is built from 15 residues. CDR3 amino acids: CASSYEVWPIGDYTF. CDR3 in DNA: TGTGCCAGCAGTTACGAGGTTTGGCCGATTGGTGACTACACCTTC.

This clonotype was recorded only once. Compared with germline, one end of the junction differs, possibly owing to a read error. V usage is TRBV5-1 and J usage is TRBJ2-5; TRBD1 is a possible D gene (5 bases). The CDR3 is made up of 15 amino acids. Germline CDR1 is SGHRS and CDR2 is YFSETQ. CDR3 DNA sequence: TGTGCCAGAAGCTTGGGTTCAGGGTACCAAGAGATCCAGTACTTC. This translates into CARSLGSGYQEIQYF.

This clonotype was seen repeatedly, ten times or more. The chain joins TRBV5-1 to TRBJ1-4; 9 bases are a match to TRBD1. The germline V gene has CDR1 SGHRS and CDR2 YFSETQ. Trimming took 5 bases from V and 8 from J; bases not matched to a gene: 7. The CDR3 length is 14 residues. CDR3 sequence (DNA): TGCGCCAGCAGTCCGGGACAGGGCGGAGAAAAACTGTTTTTT. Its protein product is CASSPGQGGEKLFF.

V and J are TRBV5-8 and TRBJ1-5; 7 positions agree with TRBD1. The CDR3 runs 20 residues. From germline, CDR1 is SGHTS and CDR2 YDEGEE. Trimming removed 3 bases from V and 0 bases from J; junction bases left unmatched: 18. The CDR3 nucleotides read TGTGCCAGCAGCTCTGACAGGGTTCTTGTCGGAGTCAATAGCAATCAGCCCCAGCATTTT. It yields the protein CASSSDRVLVGVNSNQPQHF. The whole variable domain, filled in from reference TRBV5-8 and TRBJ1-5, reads EAGVTQSPTHLIKTRGQQATLRCSPISGHTSVYWYQQALGLGLQFLLWYDEGEERNRGNFPPRFSGRQFPNYSSELNVNALELEDSALYLCASSSDRVLVGVNSNQPQHFGDGTRLSIL.

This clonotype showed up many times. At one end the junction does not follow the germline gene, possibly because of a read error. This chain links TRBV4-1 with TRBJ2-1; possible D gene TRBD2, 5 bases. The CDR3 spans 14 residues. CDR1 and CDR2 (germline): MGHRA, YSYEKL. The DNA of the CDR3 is TGCGTCAGCAGCCAAGGACTTACAAACAATGAGCAGTTCTTC. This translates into CVSSQGLTNNEQFF.

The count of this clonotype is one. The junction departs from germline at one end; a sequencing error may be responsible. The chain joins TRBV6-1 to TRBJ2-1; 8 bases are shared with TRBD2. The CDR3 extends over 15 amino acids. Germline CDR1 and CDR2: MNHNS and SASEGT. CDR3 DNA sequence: TGTGCCACCAGTGAAGTCACGGGACTAGGGTATGAGCAGTTCTTC. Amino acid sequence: CATSEVTGLGYEQFF.

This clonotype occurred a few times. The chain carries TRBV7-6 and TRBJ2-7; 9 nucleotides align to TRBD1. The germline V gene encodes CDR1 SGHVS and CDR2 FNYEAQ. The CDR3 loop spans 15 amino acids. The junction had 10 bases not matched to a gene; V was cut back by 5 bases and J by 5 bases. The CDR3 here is CASSLSPGQGNEQYF. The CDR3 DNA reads TGTGCCAGCAGCCTCTCCCCGGGACAGGGAAACGAGCAGTACTTC.

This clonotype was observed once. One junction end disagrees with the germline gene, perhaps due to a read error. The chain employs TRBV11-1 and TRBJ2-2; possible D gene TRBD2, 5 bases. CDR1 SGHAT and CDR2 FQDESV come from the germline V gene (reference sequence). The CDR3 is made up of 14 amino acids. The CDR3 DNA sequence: TGTGCCAACTGCTATACTAGTGGCGCCGGGGAGCCGTTTTTT. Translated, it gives CANCYTSGAGEPFF.

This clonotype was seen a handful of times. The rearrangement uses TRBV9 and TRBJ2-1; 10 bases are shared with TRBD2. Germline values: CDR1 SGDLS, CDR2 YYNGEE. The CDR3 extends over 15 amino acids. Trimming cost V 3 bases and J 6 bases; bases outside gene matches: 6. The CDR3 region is CASSASGSLGNEQFF. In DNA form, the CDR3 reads TGTGCCAGCAGCGCTAGCGGGAGCTTAGGCAATGAGCAGTTCTTC.

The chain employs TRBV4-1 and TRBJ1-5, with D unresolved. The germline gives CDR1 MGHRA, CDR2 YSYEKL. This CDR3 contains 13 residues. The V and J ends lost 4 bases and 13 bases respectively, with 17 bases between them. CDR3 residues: CASSLAWGQHQHF. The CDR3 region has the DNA TGCGCCAGCAGCCTCGCATGGGGTCAGCATCAGCATTTT.

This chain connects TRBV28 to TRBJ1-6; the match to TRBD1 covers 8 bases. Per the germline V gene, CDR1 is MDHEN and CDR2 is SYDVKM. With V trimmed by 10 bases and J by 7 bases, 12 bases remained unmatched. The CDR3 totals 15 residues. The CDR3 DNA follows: TGTGCCATTAGTCCGACAGGGGCCTCGAATTCACCCCTCCACTTT. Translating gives CAISPTGASNSPLHF.

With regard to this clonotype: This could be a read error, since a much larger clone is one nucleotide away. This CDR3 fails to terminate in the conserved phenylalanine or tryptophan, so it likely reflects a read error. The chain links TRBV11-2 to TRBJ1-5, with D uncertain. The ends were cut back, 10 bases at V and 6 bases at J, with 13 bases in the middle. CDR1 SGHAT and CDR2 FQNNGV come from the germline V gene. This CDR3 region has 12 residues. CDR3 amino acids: CATLHLTQPQHS. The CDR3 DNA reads TGTGCCACCCTCCATTTGACTCAGCCCCAGCATTCT.

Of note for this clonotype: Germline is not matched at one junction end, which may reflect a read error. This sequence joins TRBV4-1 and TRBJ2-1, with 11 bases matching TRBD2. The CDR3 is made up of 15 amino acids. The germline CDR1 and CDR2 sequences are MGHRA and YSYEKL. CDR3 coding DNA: TGCGCCAGCGGCCCCATAGCGGGAGGGGAGGGTGAGCAATTCTTC. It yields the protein CASGPIAGGEGEQFF.

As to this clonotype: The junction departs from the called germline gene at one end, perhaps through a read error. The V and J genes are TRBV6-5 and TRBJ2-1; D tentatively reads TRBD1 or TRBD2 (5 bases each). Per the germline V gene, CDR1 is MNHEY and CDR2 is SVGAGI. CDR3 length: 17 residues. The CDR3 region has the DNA TGTGCTAGCAGTTTTCAAACTGGGGCGGGCGGAAGCCATGAGCAGTTCTTC. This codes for CASSFQTGAGGSHEQFF.